The entry below gives a single TCR beta chain sequence along with its context. Its specificity is unknown. Germline CDR1 reads SNHLY; CDR2 reads FYNNEI. The J segment lost 7 bases and the V segment lost 8 bases, leaving 16 bases of the junction unmatched. There are 17 residues in the CDR3. The protocol was immunoSEQ multiplex PCR, while the TCRdb copy is restricted to in-frame clones and leaves out a portion. The sample has tens of thousands of clones; about 90% are singletons. The record originates from a study of T cell responses to AZD1222 COVID-19 vaccine. Regarding the study as a whole: The reported proportion of spike-specific TCRs targeting unmutated variant regions was nearly half. All repertoire sampling was performed exclusively after the peak T cell response. Seropositivity was recorded at baseline in only 6 or 7 AZD1222 recipients.

This TCR was sampled from an adult who received the AZD1222 COVID-19 vaccine. The sample in question was peripheral blood, obtained 28 days after the second AZD1222 dose. V is TRBV2 and J is TRBJ2-1; 11 positions match TRBD1. The CDR3 nucleotides are TGTGCCAGCCCCGGGACAGGGGGGATTTCCACTGGTAATGAGCAGTTCTTC. This gives the protein CASPGTGGISTGNEQFF.